These T cell receptor beta chains were read from a single sample in a study of cytomegalovirus exposure and HLA in healthy donors. Produced via immunoSEQ multiplex PCR; TCRdb's table is partial and in-frame only. Among more than 50,000 clones listed, 91% were seen once. The sequencing input was PBMCs. All receptors come from a woman younger than 45 in good health and CMV-seronegative. Each CDR3 is given with its conserved first and last residue. D genes are given only for firm matches. Clone size, where shown, is once, few, many, or a class for clones that have expanded.

d_call	v_call	j_call	clone_size	cdr3_aa	cdr3_nt
TRBD1	TRBV28	TRBJ1-1	NA	CASRLTGGGVAFF	TGTGCCAGCAGACTGACAGGGGGTGGAGTGGCTTTCTTT
NA	TRBV7-8	TRBJ2-1	NA	CASSSDIPGLQNNEQFF	TGTGCCAGCAGCAGCGATATTCCGGGACTTCAAAACAATGAGCAGTTCTTC
TRBD1	TRBV7-8	TRBJ1-3	once	CASSLLPDRGTAGNTIYF	TGTGCCAGCAGCCTCCTCCCCGACCGCGGGACAGCTGGAAACACCATATATTTT
NA	TRBV7-8	TRBJ1-4	NA	CASSSPTGGGSYEKLFF	TGTGCCAGCAGCTCCCCAACCGGGGGGGGGTCGTATGAAAAACTGTTTTTT
NA	TRBV28	TRBJ1-3	NA	CASMPPGISGNTIYF	TGTGCCAGCATGCCGCCAGGGATCTCTGGAAACACCATATATTTT
NA	TRBV5-1	TRBJ2-7	NA	CASSGTGSRGYEQYF	TGCGCCAGCAGCGGTACCGGGTCAAGAGGATACGAGCAGTACTTC
TRBD1	TRBV7-6	TRBJ2-7	once	CASSGDRGIYEQYF	TGTGCCAGCAGCGGTGACAGGGGGATCTACGAGCAGTACTTC
TRBD1	TRBV7-6	TRBJ2-1	NA	CASSIGQGRYEQFF	TGTGCCAGCAGCATCGGACAGGGGAGGTATGAGCAGTTCTTC
NA	TRBV9	TRBJ2-3	once	CASSVELVDTQYF	TGTGCCAGCAGCGTAGAACTCGTAGATACGCAGTATTTT
NA	TRBV18	TRBJ2-1	NA	CATSSEYNEQFF	TGTGCCACCTCCTCGGAGTACAATGAGCAGTTCTTC
NA	TRBV7-3	TRBJ1-2	NA	CASSSRHSPPNYGYTF	TGTGCCAGCAGCTCACGACACTCCCCTCCCAACTATGGCTACACCTTC
NA	TRBV6-4	TRBJ2-3	NA	CASSDLGGADTQYF	TGTGCCAGCAGTGACCTAGGGGGAGCAGATACGCAGTATTTT
TRBD2	TRBV30	TRBJ2-2	few	CAWNREALGTGELFF	TGTGCCTGGAACCGGGAGGCTCTTGGCACCGGGGAGCTGTTTTTT
TRBD2	TRBV4-1	TRBJ2-5	once	CASSPKAPSGETQYF	TGCGCCAGCAGCCCGAAAGCCCCTAGCGGGGAGACCCAGTACTTC
NA	TRBV15	TRBJ1-5	NA	CATSSQRGLEPQHF	TGTGCCACCAGCAGTCAAAGGGGTTTGGAGCCCCAGCATTTT
TRBD1	TRBV19	TRBJ1-5	NA	CASSPTGTVSNQPQHF	TGTGCCAGTAGTCCTACCGGGACAGTCTCTAATCAGCCCCAGCATTTT